This TCR beta chain was identified in a study of blood T cell repertoires in COVID-19. Study at large: Material from acute and convalescent COVID-19 was sourced from the United States, Italy and Spain.

Measured with immunoSEQ multiplex PCR; TCRdb has only the in-frame clones, and not every one. The profile shows around 73,000 clones, 82% of them singletons. The CDR3 sequence is 20 residues long. Germline V CDR1 and CDR2: MNHEY, SMNVEV (reference sequence). Trimming took 6 bases from V and 3 from J, leaving 32 bases between them. The sequencing sample was made of peripheral blood. The rearrangement links TRBV27 to TRBJ1-1, with D possibly matching TRBD1 (6 bases). This clonotype was obtained from a woman aged 60-70 years with acute or convalescent COVID-19. CDR3 bases: TGTGCCAGCAGCCGTTTTAGGTCCGACGGGGGGCGGAGATTGGACACTGAAGCTTTCTTT. Its translation: CASSRFRSDGGRRLDTEAFF.